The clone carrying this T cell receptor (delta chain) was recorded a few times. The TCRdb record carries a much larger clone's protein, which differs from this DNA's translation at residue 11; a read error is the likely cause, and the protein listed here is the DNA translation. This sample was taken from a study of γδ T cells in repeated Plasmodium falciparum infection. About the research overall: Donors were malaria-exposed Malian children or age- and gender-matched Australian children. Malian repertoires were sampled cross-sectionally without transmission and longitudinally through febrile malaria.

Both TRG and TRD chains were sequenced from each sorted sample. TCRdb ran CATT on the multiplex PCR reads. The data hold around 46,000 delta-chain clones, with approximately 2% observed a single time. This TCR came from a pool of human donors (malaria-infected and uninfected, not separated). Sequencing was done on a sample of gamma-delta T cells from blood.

DNA for the CDR3: TGTGCTCTTGGGGAACTAGGAAGGCCTTCCGACTGGGGGTGGACCGATAAACTCATCTTT. Amino acid sequence: CALGELGRPSDWGWTDKLIF. This rearrangement joins TRDV1 to TRDJ1; 8 positions match TRDD3. The J gene, missing from TCRdb, was assigned here through DNA to germline matching. Germline assignment: CDR1 TSWWSYY and CDR2 QGS. V lost 0 bases, J lost 2 bases, and 17 bases stayed unmatched. This CDR3 is 20 amino acids long.